This T cell receptor (beta chain) was captured in a study of blood T cell repertoires in COVID-19. Study at large: In Cohort 3, a recovered donor had either two negative PCRs, clearance, or symptom resolution. T cells, B-cell-depleted T cells, or PBMCs supplied cDNA or gDNA.

Profiled with immunoSEQ multiplex PCR; TCRdb holds only in-frame clones, not every one. The table has hundreds of thousands of clones, about 87% seen once. The CDR3 spans 14 residues. Looked up from germline, CDR1 is SGHAT and CDR2 is FQDESV (reference sequence). The J segment lost 7 bases and the V segment lost 4 bases, leaving 5 bases of the junction unmatched. The receptor comes from a man aged 40-49 years in a cohort exposed to, infected with or recovered from COVID-19 (not recorded which). Sequencing used PBMCs or T cells enriched from blood (not recorded which). The chain joins TRBV11-1 to TRBJ2-1; 9 positions agree with TRBD1. CDR3 amino acids: CASSSRTGANEQFF. The CDR3 coding sequence is TGTGCCAGCAGCTCCCGGACAGGGGCAAATGAGCAGTTCTTC. The full variable domain, with the rest looked up from reference TRBV11-1 and TRBJ2-1, is EAEVAQSPRYKITEKSQAVAFWCDPISGHATLYWYRQILGQGPELLVQFQDESVVDDSQLPKDRFSAERLKGVDSTLKIQPAELGDSAMYLCASSSRTGANEQFFGPGTRLTVL.